Listed here is a single TCR beta chain. The data were produced by immunoSEQ multiplex PCR, yet TCRdb's version contains in-frame clones alone and is incomplete. In the table there are 70,000 or so clones, roughly 79% of which are singletons. This entry comes from a study of blood T cell repertoires in COVID-19. The CDR3 sequence is 15 residues long. V was pared by 7 bases and J by 3 bases, with 12 bases of the junction left unmatched. Looked up from germline, CDR1 is SQVTM and CDR2 is ANQGSEA. The source material was peripheral blood. The sequence was obtained from a man between 65 and 85 years old with acute or convalescent COVID-19. The V call is TRBV29-1, the J call TRBJ2-7; 10 bases align to TRBD1. The CDR3, as DNA: TGCAGCGCTACCCCATCGGACAGGGGGTTCTACGAGCAGTACTTC. Its protein is CSATPSDRGFYEQYF.